These 25 T cell receptor beta chains originate from one sample sequenced in a study of blood T cell repertoires in COVID-19. Using immunoSEQ multiplex PCR, the repertoire was profiled, and TCRdb retains in-frame clones only, with some absent. The sample carries 150,000 to 180,000 clones, approximately 86% recorded once. Material: peripheral blood. The source is a man in his 60s with COVID-19, enrolled during active disease.

This chain connects TRBV6-5 to TRBJ1-2; no clear D gene. Per the germline V gene, CDR1 is MNHEY and CDR2 is SVGAGI. The CDR3 totals 12 residues. V lost 6 bases and J 3 bases, leaving 8 bases between the germline ends. CDR3 in DNA: TGTGCCAGCAGGGATCGGGACTATGGCTACACCTTC. Translating it yields CASRDRDYGYTF.

This chain uses TRBV18 with TRBJ2-5; D possibly corresponds to TRBD2 (6 bases). CDR1 and CDR2 (germline): KGHSH, LQKENI. This CDR3 has 16 residues. Trimming pared 3 bases from V and 5 bases from J, leaving 19 bases between. CDR3 sequence (DNA): TGTGCCAGCTCACCCCTTTCCGGGGGAGCACGGGAGACCCAGTACTTC. Translation: CASSPLSGGARETQYF.

The V and J genes are TRBV7-9 and TRBJ1-1; 7 bases are a match to TRBD1. CDR1 SEHNR and CDR2 FQNEAQ come from the germline V gene (reference sequence). V lost 5 bases to trimming and J lost 7 bases; unmatched junction nucleotides: 4. The CDR3 spans 12 residues. CDR3 nucleotides: TGTGCCAGCAGCACAGGACAGGATGAAGCTTTCTTT. This sequence encodes CASSTGQDEAFF.

The chain couples TRBV6-5 to TRBJ2-7, with D uncertain. Germline V gives CDR1 MNHEY, CDR2 SVGAGI. The V and J ends lost 7 bases and 0 bases respectively, with 7 bases between them. The CDR3 has 12 residues. CDR3 bases: TGTGCCAGCATTGGAGACTCCTACGAGCAGTACTTC. Translated: CASIGDSYEQYF.

This chain links TRBV3-1 (or the pseudogene TRBV3-2) with TRBJ2-2, with 7 positions matching TRBD2. From germline, CDR1 is LGHDT and CDR2 YNNKEL (reference sequence). V lost 4 bases to trimming and J lost 4 bases; unmatched junction nucleotides: 9. The CDR3 length is 16 residues. The DNA for the CDR3 is TGTGCCAGCAGCCCCTCGGGTGGGAGGGGCACCGGGGAGCTGTTTTTT. This gives the protein CASSPSGGRGTGELFF.

The CDR3 DNA is TGTGCCAGCAGTTACTCGAGGACAGGGTCGTGGACTGAAGCTTTCTTT. Amino acid sequence: CASSYSRTGSWTEAFF. The chain employs TRBV6-2 or TRBV6-3 and TRBJ1-1; 8 nucleotides agree with TRBD1. The CDR3 spans 16 residues. V was pared by 0 bases and J by 5 bases, with 8 bases of the junction left unmatched. CDR1 and CDR2 from the germline V gene are MNHEY and SVGEGT.

The chain has TRBV7-8 and TRBJ2-1; 7 nucleotides line up with TRBD2. This CDR3 is 16 amino acids long. The V gene end was trimmed by 5 bases and the J gene end by 5 bases; junction bases not matched to a gene: 12. Germline V gene sequence: CDR1 SGHVS, CDR2 FQNEAQ. CDR3 residues: CASSRGAGSGDNEQFF. In DNA form, the CDR3 reads TGTGCCAGCAGCCGAGGCGCAGGCAGCGGGGACAATGAGCAGTTCTTC.

The chain employs TRBV6-2 or TRBV6-3 and TRBJ2-5, with 10 bases identical to TRBD1. Germline loops: CDR1 MNHEY, CDR2 SVGEGT. J gave up 5 bases and V 5 bases, and 11 bases lay outside the gene matches. The length of the CDR3 is 16 residues. As DNA, the CDR3 is TGTGCCAGCAGTCAAACCGCGGGACAGGGGACGGAGACCCAGTACTTC. Translating gives CASSQTAGQGTETQYF.

The chain has TRBV27 and TRBJ2-1; maybe TRBD1 (6 bases). Trimming removed 7 bases at V and 6 bases at J, with 16 bases between. This CDR3 is 14 amino acids long. Germline assignment: CDR1 MNHEY and CDR2 SMNVEV (reference sequence). The CDR3: CASISQGLGNEQFF. The CDR3 coding sequence is TGTGCCAGCATCTCTCAGGGGCTCGGCAATGAGCAGTTCTTC.

This clone was observed at least ten times. This chain uses TRBV7-2 with TRBJ2-2; 11 bases are a match to TRBD2. The ends lost 3 bases at V and 3 bases at J; junction bases unmatched: 3. Per the germline V gene, CDR1 is SGHTA and CDR2 is FQGNSA. The length of the CDR3 is 16 residues. The CDR3 DNA sequence: TGTGCCAGCAGCTTCGTAGCGGGAGGGGACACCGGGGAGCTGTTTTTT. Protein: CASSFVAGGDTGELFF.

This sequence joins TRBV7-2 and TRBJ2-6, with D possibly TRBD1 on 5 matching bases. CDR1 and CDR2 from the germline V gene are SGHTA and FQGNSA. The CDR3 is made up of 17 amino acids. Trimming stripped 5 bases from V and 2 bases from J, with 16 bases between. CDR3 sequence: CASSQPPGITGANVLTF. In nucleotides, the CDR3 is TGTGCCAGCAGCCAACCCCCAGGGATTACTGGGGCCAACGTCCTGACTTTC. Variable domain in full (rest from reference TRBV7-2 and TRBJ2-6): GAGVSQSPSNKVTEKGKDVELRCDPISGHTALYWYRQSLGQGLEFLIYFQGNSAPDKSGLPSDRFSAERTGGSVSTLTIQRTQQEDSAVYLCASSQPPGITGANVLTFGAGSRLTVL.

J is TRBJ1-1 and V is TRBV28; D perhaps matches TRBD1 (5 bases). CDR1 and CDR2 from the germline V gene are MDHEN and SYDVKM. The length of the CDR3 is 15 residues. Trimming stripped 2 bases from V and 4 bases from J, with 14 bases between. The CDR3 nucleotides are TGTGCCAGCAGTTTACCCAGGGTCAGGAGCACTGAAGCTTTCTTT. Protein: CASSLPRVRSTEAFF.

The rearrangement joins TRBV6-5 to TRBJ1-1, with a tentative D call TRBD1 (5 bases). The CDR3 loop spans 15 amino acids. Germline CDR1 and CDR2: MNHEY and SVGAGI. The V end was cut by 0 bases, the J end by 5 bases, with 13 bases between. CDR3 sequence: CASSYSGRGGTEAFF. As DNA, the CDR3 is TGTGCCAGCAGTTACTCGGGTAGGGGCGGTACTGAAGCTTTCTTT.

V gene TRBV18 combines with J gene TRBJ2-1, with unresolved D. Trimming left V 5 bases short and J 0 bases short, with 11 bases between. There are 15 residues in the CDR3. Germline V gene lookup returns CDR1 KGHSH and CDR2 LQKENI. The CDR3, as DNA: TGTGCCAGCTCAAGCCTTCAAAGCTCCTACAATGAGCAGTTCTTC. It translates to CASSSLQSSYNEQFF.

This clone was seen only a few times. The V gene is TRBV6-6, the J gene TRBJ1-5, with D possibly TRBD1 on 5 matching bases. Trimming took 5 bases from V and 4 from J, leaving 18 bases between them. The CDR3 totals 16 residues. The V gene's germline CDR1 is MNHNY and CDR2 SVGAGI (reference sequence). CDR3 DNA: TGTGCCAGCAGTCGACGACAGTCCCAGGAAAATCAGCCCCAGCATTTT. It is translated as CASSRRQSQENQPQHF.

The chain has TRBV5-1 and TRBJ2-2; perhaps TRBD1 as D (5 bases). Germline values: CDR1 SGHRS, CDR2 YFSETQ. V lost 0 bases to trimming and J lost 0 bases, with 6 bases between them. This CDR3 is built from 15 residues. The CDR3 loop is CASSLVTANTGELFF. CDR3 coding DNA: TGCGCCAGCAGCTTGGTGACAGCGAACACCGGGGAGCTGTTTTTT.

V gene TRBV7-2 combines with J gene TRBJ2-6; D not certain. CDR3 size: 15 residues. Trimming took 6 bases from V and 0 from J, leaving 9 bases between them. Germline V CDR1 and CDR2: SGHTA, FQGNSA. The CDR3 spells CASSTPGSGANVLTF. In DNA, the CDR3 is TGTGCCAGCAGTACCCCGGGCTCTGGGGCCAACGTCCTGACTTTC.

Of note for this clone: This same CDR3 is encoded by further DNA sequences in the sample. V gene TRBV4-3 combines with J gene TRBJ2-2, with 8 positions matching TRBD1. The CDR3 sequence is 15 residues long. J was trimmed by 5 bases and V by 1 base; bases with no gene match: 3. In germline, CDR1 is LGHNA, CDR2 YSLEER. DNA of the CDR3: TGCGCCAGCAGCCAAGGACAGGGGTTTACCGGGGAGCTGTTTTTT. Translating gives CASSQGQGFTGELFF.

CDR3 region: CASSLVQATPTSGNTIYF. For the CDR3, the DNA is TGTGCCAGCAGCTTGGTTCAGGCCACGCCAACCTCTGGAAACACCATATATTTT. This sequence joins TRBV7-2 and TRBJ1-3; no firm D call. The CDR3 contains 18 residues. Looked up from germline, CDR1 is SGHTA and CDR2 is FQGNSA. V lost 3 bases and J lost 0, with 18 bases in between.

This clone appeared once. This chain uses TRBV4-1 with TRBJ2-7; D is perhaps TRBD2 (6 bases). The germline CDR1 and CDR2 sequences are MGHRA and YSYEKL. Trimming shortened V by 4 bases and J by 12 bases, and 19 bases separated the two germline ends. The CDR3 loop spans 13 amino acids. CDR3 sequence: CASSPSMSGLLYF. Written as DNA, the CDR3 is TGCGCCAGCAGCCCCAGCATGTCGGGACTGTTGTACTTC.

The genes are TRBV24-1 and TRBJ2-3; D ambiguous. V lost 0 bases and J 1 base, leaving 7 bases between the germline ends. Germline CDR1 reads KGHDR; CDR2 reads SFDVKD. This CDR3 is 15 amino acids long. The CDR3 DNA sequence: TGTGCCACCAGTGATTTGCTGGCGGGCACAGATACGCAGTATTTT. Its translation is CATSDLLAGTDTQYF.

The CDR3 DNA follows: TGTGCCAGCAGTAACGACAGGGGAGAGACCCAGTACTTC. It codes for CASSNDRGETQYF. The rearrangement links TRBV6-2 or TRBV6-3 to TRBJ2-5, with TRBD1 identical over 8 bases. V lost 5 bases and J lost 4; bases outside the gene matches: 3. The CDR3 covers 13 residues. The germline CDR1 and CDR2 sequences are MNHEY and SVGEGT.

The genes are TRBV6-6 and TRBJ1-1; 7 nucleotides agree with TRBD1. V dropped 6 bases and J dropped 1; count of bases not matched to a gene: 8. Per the germline V gene, CDR1 is MNHNY and CDR2 is SVGAGI (reference sequence). The CDR3 is 15 amino acids. Here the CDR3 reads CASSLLGGQNTEAFF. The CDR3 DNA reads TGTGCCAGCAGCCTACTAGGGGGCCAGAACACTGAAGCTTTCTTT.

The V call is TRBV4-3, the J call TRBJ2-7, with a weak D call TRBD1 (5 bases). With 0 bases removed from V and 3 bases from J, the gap between germline ends came to 15 bases. This CDR3 region has 16 residues. The germline V gene has CDR1 LGHNA and CDR2 YSLEER. For the CDR3, the DNA is TGCGCCAGCAGCCAAGAGAAGTCGCTAGGGGACTACGAGCAGTACTTC. Encoded protein: CASSQEKSLGDYEQYF.

A few counts support this clone. V is TRBV7-6 and J is TRBJ1-3, with TRBD1 matching over 7 bases. V was clipped by 1 base and J by 3 bases; unmatched bases: 9. Germline CDR1 is SGHVS and CDR2 is FNYEAQ. The CDR3 length is 17 residues. CDR3 coding DNA: TGTGCCAGCAGCTTAGGTTTAGGGGGCCTCGGTGGAAACACCATATATTTT. Protein product: CASSLGLGGLGGNTIYF.